One and the same sample provided the 8 T cell receptor beta chains below, sequenced in a study of T cells in women clearing cervical HPV infection. TCRdb keeps only in-frame clones here, not all; method: immunoSEQ multiplex PCR. With more than 20,000 clones in the sample, the ten largest clones hold approximately 5%. The sample was blood buffy coat. The receptors here all came from a woman between 18 and 75 years old with a cervical HPV16 infection that either progressed to CIN3+ or cleared (not recorded which).

Comments on this clone: The read ends 3 residues shy of where the CDR3 ends; the end is completed using the germline J gene. The chain links TRBV20-1 to TRBJ2-2; TRBD2 aligns across 9 bases. V shed 0 bases and J 8 bases; nucleotides not matched to a gene: 10. Germline values: CDR1 DFQATT, CDR2 SNEGSKA (reference sequence). This CDR3 has 16 amino acids. The CDR3: CSARDPSGVSLGELFF. The covered CDR3 bases are TGCAGTGCTAGAGATCCTAGCGGGGTTTCGTTAGGGGAG.

In the case of this clone: Sequencing ends 3 residues short of the CDR3 end; the germline J gene provides the rest. The gene calls are TRBV29-1 and TRBJ2-2; 12 bases match TRBD1. V shed 7 bases and J 7 bases; nucleotides not matched to a gene: 7. The CDR3 runs to 14 residues. Germline-derived CDR1 and CDR2 are SQVTM and ANQGSEA. The sequenced CDR3 bases are TGCAGCGCCCGGGACAGGGGGCAAGTCGGGGAG. Translation gives CSARDRGQVGE. The CDR3 in its entirety is CSARDRGQVGELFF.

CDR3 protein: CASSGKQGEFQETQYF. Incomplete CDR3 DNA: TGCGCCAGCAGCGGTAAACAGGGCGAGTTCCAAGAGACC. V is TRBV5-1 and J is TRBJ2-5, with D perhaps TRBD1 (6 bases). The read finishes 3 residues shy of the CDR3 end, and the germline J gene is used to complete it. Trimming took off 4 bases at V and 1 base at J, with 17 bases between the two ends. The CDR3 loop spans 16 amino acids. Germline V gene data show CDR1 as SGHRS and CDR2 as YFSETQ.

Note on this clone: The sequence runs out 3 residues before the end of the CDR3; the remainder is reconstructed from the germline J gene. This chain connects TRBV5-6 to TRBJ2-4, with 7 positions matching TRBD1. The CDR3 spans 13 residues. Looked up from germline, CDR1 is SGHDT and CDR2 is YYEEEE. The CDR3 bases that were read are TGTGCCAGCAGCTCGACAGGGCCCTATGGT. It codes for CASSSTGPYG. The complete CDR3 sequence is CASSSTGPYGQYF.

About this clone: The read is 3 residues too short to cover the CDR3 end, so that end is filled in from the germline J gene. The chain employs TRBV7-4 and TRBJ2-7; 8 bases line up with TRBD1. Germline CDR1 is SGHVT and CDR2 is SQSDAQ. The V segment lost 4 bases and the J segment 0 bases; nucleotides outside the gene matches: 5. The CDR3 contains 15 residues. The sequenced CDR3 bases are TGTGCCAGCAGCTCCGGGACAGGTATCTCCTACGAG. It specifies CASSSGTGISYE. The CDR3 in full is CASSSGTGISYEQYF.

Of note for this clone: The CDR3 end falls 3 residues outside the read, so it is completed with the germline J gene. This chain connects TRBV19 to TRBJ2-3, with 9 nucleotides matching TRBD1. Germline values: CDR1 LNHDA, CDR2 SQIVND (reference sequence). CDR3 size: 15 residues. The chain's CDR3 is CASSPRDRDNQPQYF. The sequenced CDR3 bases are TGTGCCAGTAGTCCCCGGGACAGGGACAATCAGCCG.

To note about this clone: The missing CDR3 end, 3 residues past where the read stops, is filled in from the germline J gene. The rearrangement joins TRBV10-3 to TRBJ1-5; the D gene is possibly TRBD1 (6 bases). V lost 11 bases to trimming and J lost 5 bases, with 16 bases between them. The CDR3 length is 13 residues. Germline CDR1 is ENHRY and CDR2 is SYGVKD. The sequenced CDR3 bases are TGTGCCGCCAGCTGGGGGCCCGATCAGCCC. This codes for CAASWGPDQP. The full CDR3 is CAASWGPDQPQHF.

In terms of frequency, this clone is medium-sized. The DNA ends 3 residues before the CDR3 does, and the rest of the CDR3 is filled in from the germline J gene. The chain couples TRBV18 to TRBJ2-5, with 9 nucleotides matching TRBD2. With 6 bases clipped from V and 0 bases from J, the junction kept 5 bases outside the gene matches. The germline gives CDR1 KGHSH, CDR2 LQKENI. The CDR3 covers 15 residues. CDR3 DNA, as far as it was read: TGTGCCAGCTCCCCTAGCGGGGTGTACCAAGAGACC. It codes for CASSPSGVYQET. The full CDR3 is CASSPSGVYQETQYF.